Below, 26 T cell receptor beta chains from the same sample are listed, as sequenced in a study of cytomegalovirus exposure and HLA in healthy donors. In the PCR, 60 Vbeta and 13 Jbeta primers were used. Repertoires were generated with immunoSEQ multiplex PCR, while TCRdb's copy carries only in-frame clones and drops some. Among approximately 190,000 clones, 65% to 85% were seen once, and the ten largest hold under 7%. The sequenced sample was PBMCs. These receptor sequences come from a woman in her 30s in good health and CMV-seropositive.

The genes are TRBV5-1 and TRBJ2-1, with 7 bases aligning to TRBD2. The germline CDR1 and CDR2 sequences are SGHRS and YFSETQ. CDR3 size: 15 residues. V shed 4 bases and J 4 bases; nucleotides not matched to a gene: 8. CDR3 nucleotides: TGCGCCAGCAGCGCGTCCGGGACTAATTACAATGAGCAGTTCTTC. Protein sequence: CASSASGTNYNEQFF.

The chain links TRBV2 to TRBJ1-2; 7 bases align to TRBD1. CDR1 and CDR2 from the germline V gene are SNHLY and FYNNEI. CDR3 size: 12 residues. V lost 6 bases to trimming and J lost 5 bases; unmatched junction nucleotides: 3. Here the CDR3 DNA reads TGTGCCAGCAGGGGGACAGCTTATGGCTACACCTTC. It codes for CASRGTAYGYTF. The variable domain in full, completed from reference TRBV2 and TRBJ1-2, reads EPEVTQTPSHQVTQMGQEVILRCVPISNHLYFYWYRQILGQKVEFLVSFYNNEISEKSEIFDDQFSVERPDGSNFTLKIRSTKLEDSAMYFCASRGTAYGYTFGSGTRLTVV.

The rearrangement joins TRBV13 to TRBJ2-7, with 7 bases identical to TRBD1. This CDR3 region has 16 residues. Germline CDR1 is PRHDT and CDR2 is FYEKMQ (reference sequence). V was clipped by 5 bases and J by 5 bases; unmatched bases: 15. The CDR3 here is CASSERTPTGFHEQYF. The CDR3 DNA follows: TGTGCCAGCAGCGAACGCACCCCGACAGGGTTCCACGAGCAGTACTTC.

The chain joins TRBV5-1 to TRBJ1-1, with a possible D match to TRBD1 (6 bases). V was trimmed by 6 bases and J by 2 bases, leaving 14 bases between them. Looked up from germline, CDR1 is SGHRS and CDR2 is YFSETQ. CDR3 size: 14 residues. The CDR3 loop is CASKGVGTNTEAFF. The DNA of the CDR3 is TGCGCCAGCAAGGGGGTAGGGACCAACACTGAAGCTTTCTTT. Together with reference TRBV5-1 and TRBJ1-1, the CDR3 gives the full variable domain: KAGVTQTPRYLIKTRGQQVTLSCSPISGHRSVSWYQQTPGQGLQFLFEYFSETQRNKGNFPGRFSGRQFSNSRSEMNVSTLELGDSALYLCASKGVGTNTEAFFGQGTRLTVV.

V gene TRBV6-5 combines with J gene TRBJ1-2; 7 bases are a match to TRBD1. CDR1 MNHEY and CDR2 SVGAGI come from the germline V gene. The CDR3 extends over 14 amino acids. J was trimmed by 2 bases and V by 5 bases; bases with no gene match: 5. This chain's CDR3 is CASSPPGQNYGYTF. CDR3 coding DNA: TGTGCCAGCAGTCCCCCGGGACAGAACTATGGCTACACCTTC.

This rearrangement joins TRBV5-8 to TRBJ1-2, with TRBD1 identical over 8 bases. This CDR3 spans 13 amino acids. Germline assignment: CDR1 SGHTS and CDR2 YDEGEE. Trimming at V came to 4 bases and at J to 4 bases, leaving 3 bases not matched to a gene. CDR3 sequence reads: CASSGDRLYGYTF. The CDR3 nucleotides are TGTGCCAGCAGCGGGGACAGGCTCTATGGCTACACCTTC.

This chain uses TRBV15 with TRBJ2-3; TRBD2 matches 8 bases. CDR1 and CDR2 from the germline V gene are LNHNV and YYDKDF (reference sequence). V dropped 0 bases and J dropped 5; count of bases not matched to a gene: 4. The CDR3 is 15 amino acids. The CDR3 coding sequence is TGTGCCACCAGCAGAGACAAGCGGGGGCGAGATACGCAGTATTTT. Residues: CATSRDKRGRDTQYF.

The rearrangement links TRBV5-4 to TRBJ2-3; D possibly corresponds to TRBD2 (7 bases). Trimming removed 1 base at V and 4 bases at J, with 13 bases between. The length of the CDR3 is 15 residues. In germline, CDR1 is SGHNT, CDR2 YYREEE (reference sequence). CDR3 coding DNA: TGTGCCAGCAGCTTGAAGGGGGGGTTTGCAGATACGCAGTATTTT. Amino acids: CASSLKGGFADTQYF.

The chain joins TRBV7-3 to TRBJ2-2; 8 nucleotides agree with TRBD2. With V trimmed by 6 bases and J by 3 bases, 6 bases remained unmatched. This CDR3 comprises 15 residues. Germline loops: CDR1 SGHTA, CDR2 FQGTGA. The CDR3 region is CASSPGGPYTGELFF. CDR3 nucleotides: TGTGCCAGCAGTCCGGGGGGGCCGTACACCGGGGAGCTGTTTTTT.

The rearrangement joins TRBV2 to TRBJ2-7; 9 positions match TRBD1. The CDR3 has 14 amino acids. After removal of 6 bases from V and 5 bases from J, the junction contained 8 bases not matched to a gene. Germline CDR1 reads SNHLY; CDR2 reads FYNNEI. The CDR3 region has the DNA TGTGCCAGCAGGGTAGGGACAGGGTACGACGAGCAGTACTTC. Its protein product is CASRVGTGYDEQYF.

The rearrangement uses TRBV10-3 and TRBJ1-1; possible D gene TRBD1, 5 bases. V was trimmed by 10 bases and J by 0 bases, leaving 12 bases between them. CDR3 length equals 13 residues. Germline V gives CDR1 ENHRY, CDR2 SYGVKD. CDR3 region: CASFDSMNTEAFF. The CDR3 DNA is TGTGCCAGTTTTGACAGCATGAACACTGAAGCTTTCTTT.

This clone was detected only a few times. The chain has TRBV29-1 and TRBJ2-7, with D possibly being TRBD1 (5 bases). Germline CDR1 and CDR2: SQVTM and ANQGSEA. The CDR3 is 13 amino acids. V was trimmed by 0 bases and J by 7 bases, leaving 13 bases between them. The CDR3 protein is CSVEDGQGCEQYF. The CDR3 DNA sequence: TGCAGCGTTGAAGATGGCCAGGGCTGTGAGCAGTACTTC.

This clone has a handful of counts. This chain links TRBV14 with TRBJ1-5; D may be TRBD1 (6 bases). The CDR3 consists of 14 residues. From germline, CDR1 is SGHDN and CDR2 FVKESK. Trimming cost V 2 bases and J 4 bases, with 9 bases left between them. The CDR3 spells CASSQQGTNQPQHF. In nucleotides, the CDR3 is TGTGCCAGCAGCCAACAGGGGACAAATCAGCCCCAGCATTTT. The whole variable domain, remainder taken from reference TRBV14 and TRBJ1-5, is EAGVTQFPSHSVIEKGQTVTLRCDPISGHDNLYWYRRVMGKEIKFLLHFVKESKQDESGMPNNRFLAERTGGTYSTLKVQPAELEDSGVYFCASSQQGTNQPQHFGDGTRLSIL.

The gene calls are TRBV20-1 and TRBJ1-1; unclear D gene. The CDR3 extends over 10 amino acids. Trimming removed 4 bases from V and 8 bases from J, with 8 bases in between. Looked up from germline, CDR1 is DFQATT and CDR2 is SNEGSKA (reference sequence). The CDR3 DNA follows: TGCAGTGCTATGAGTTGGGAAGCTTTCTTT. Translation gives CSAMSWEAFF.

The chain combines TRBV6-5 with TRBJ2-5, with a tentative D call TRBD2 (5 bases). CDR1 MNHEY and CDR2 SVGAGI come from the germline V gene. The CDR3 length is 12 residues. The V and J ends lost 6 bases and 5 bases respectively, with 10 bases between them. The CDR3 reads CASRRGVETQYF. The DNA of the CDR3 is TGTGCCAGCAGACGGGGTGTGGAGACCCAGTACTTC.

This sequence joins TRBV5-1 and TRBJ2-5; D is ambiguous. The CDR3 contains 15 residues. Trimming removed 0 bases from V and 1 base from J, with 10 bases in between. CDR1 SGHRS and CDR2 YFSETQ come from the germline V gene. The CDR3 sequence is CASSLVQIPQETQYF. CDR3 sequence (DNA): TGCGCCAGCAGCTTGGTTCAGATTCCCCAAGAGACCCAGTACTTC.

The table lists this clone with a few counts. V gene TRBV5-4 combines with J gene TRBJ2-7; TRBD2 aligns across 8 bases. CDR1 and CDR2 (germline): SGHNT, YYREEE (reference sequence). This CDR3 comprises 13 residues. Germline trimming cut 10 bases from V and 6 bases from J; bases unmatched to any gene: 12. This CDR3 is CASRWGLEGEQYF. CDR3 in DNA: TGTGCCTCCCGCTGGGGACTAGAGGGCGAGCAGTACTTC.

The CDR3 here is CASQDRRNQPQHF. DNA for the CDR3: TGTGCCTCCCAGGACAGAAGGAATCAGCCCCAGCATTTT. This sequence joins TRBV19 and TRBJ1-5; D is perhaps TRBD1 (6 bases). V lost 11 bases to trimming and J lost 4 bases, with 15 bases between them. CDR1 and CDR2 from the germline V gene are LNHDA and SQIVND (reference sequence). The CDR3 spans 13 residues.

In nucleotides, the CDR3 is TGTGCCAGCAGCTTAGCTGTCCACGGCTATGGCTACACCTTC. Its translation: CASSLAVHGYGYTF. V is TRBV11-3 and J is TRBJ1-2; D not certain. The length of the CDR3 is 14 residues. Germline V gene data show CDR1 as SGHNT and CDR2 as YENEEA. The V gene lost 1 base and the J gene lost 4 bases, with 10 bases spanning the gap.

Only a few counts were recorded for this clone. The rearrangement uses TRBV5-4 and TRBJ2-5; tentative D call: TRBD1 (6 bases). Germline CDR1 SGHNT, CDR2 YYREEE (reference sequence). The germline V and J ends were trimmed by 4 bases and 2 bases, with 15 bases remaining between them. The CDR3 covers 15 residues. This CDR3 reads CASSGGTGRQETQYF. Written as DNA, the CDR3 is TGTGCCAGCAGCGGGGGTACAGGGAGACAAGAGACCCAGTACTTC.

The chain has TRBV7-9 and TRBJ2-2, with TRBD2 identical over 8 bases. V lost 5 bases and J lost 8; bases outside the gene matches: 13. This CDR3 is 16 amino acids long. Per germline, CDR1 SEHNR and CDR2 FQNEAQ (reference sequence). This CDR3 reads CASSPPGLVESGELFF. In nucleotides, the CDR3 is TGTGCCAGCAGCCCCCCGGGACTAGTTGAGTCTGGGGAGCTGTTTTTT.

This clone was picked up a small number of times. This chain joins TRBV9 and TRBJ2-5; 8 bases line up with TRBD2. Germline lookup yields CDR1 SGDLS and CDR2 YYNGEE. V shed 4 bases and J 5 bases; nucleotides not matched to a gene: 7. CDR3 size: 14 residues. In nucleotides, the CDR3 is TGTGCCAGCAGCTCCGGGGGGGCGGGGGAGACCCAGTACTTC. Translated, it gives CASSSGGAGETQYF.

Of note for this clone: This specimen includes other DNA sequences encoding the same CDR3. The chain carries TRBV28 and TRBJ2-7; TRBD2 aligns across 9 bases. Germline V gene sequence: CDR1 MDHEN, CDR2 SYDVKM. J gave up 1 base and V 7 bases, and 2 bases lay outside the gene matches. The CDR3 runs to 13 residues. CDR3 residues: CASTSGVSYEQYF. The CDR3 coding sequence is TGTGCCAGCACTAGCGGGGTTTCCTACGAGCAGTACTTC.

The V and J genes are TRBV6-5 and TRBJ2-5; tentative D call: TRBD1 (6 bases). The CDR3 is 14 residues long. Trimming stripped 5 bases from V and 0 bases from J, with 10 bases between. Germline CDR1 is MNHEY and CDR2 is SVGAGI. CDR3 amino acids: CASSLQGYQETQYF. CDR3 in DNA: TGTGCCAGCAGTCTTCAGGGGTACCAAGAGACCCAGTACTTC.

The chain uses TRBV7-9 and TRBJ2-1, with D possibly matching TRBD2 (6 bases). Germline assignment: CDR1 SEHNR and CDR2 FQNEAQ (reference sequence). V lost 4 bases, J lost 10 bases, and 20 bases lay in between. The CDR3 is 15 amino acids. The CDR3 DNA follows: TGTGCCAGCAGCTCCCCCTCGGGCGGGGTTATCGAGCAGTTCTTC. Amino acids: CASSSPSGGVIEQFF. Drawing the rest from reference TRBV7-9 and TRBJ2-1, the complete variable domain is DTGVSQNPRHKITKRGQNVTFRCDPISEHNRLYWYRQTLGQGPEFLTYFQNEAQLEKSRLLSDRFSAERPKGSFSTLEIQRTEQGDSAMYLCASSSPSGGVIEQFFGPGTRLTVL.

V gene TRBV6-9 combines with J gene TRBJ2-1; D might be TRBD2 (6 bases). Germline CDR1 reads MNHGY; CDR2 reads SVAAGI. V was shortened by 10 bases and J by 5 bases, with 15 bases between the two germline ends. The CDR3 covers 13 residues. DNA for the CDR3: TGTGCCACGTATCCGGGACTTCACAATGAGCAGTTCTTC. Translation gives CATYPGLHNEQFF.